The entry below describes one T cell receptor beta chain. What it binds is not known. Sequenced by immunoSEQ multiplex PCR; TCRdb stores in-frame clones only, minus some. Of 20,000 to 25,000 clones listed, around 94% are singletons. This CDR3 is built from 11 residues. Trimming took off 6 bases at V and 3 bases at J, with 6 bases between the two ends. CDR1 MNHNS and CDR2 SASEGT come from the germline V gene. This entry comes from a study of PD-1 blockade in classical Hodgkin lymphoma. Study-level points and caveats: Reported findings placed baseline TCR diversity lower in newly diagnosed patients (compared with healthy donors).

This sample's time point: newly diagnosed, previously untreated cHL patient sample. The chain carries TRBV6-1 and TRBJ2-7; the D is unclear. This TCR was sampled from a human donor with classical Hodgkin lymphoma. The sequencing input was peripheral blood mononuclear cells (PBMCs). Here the CDR3 reads CASSAIYEQYF. The CDR3 DNA is TGTGCCAGCAGCGCAATCTACGAGCAGTACTTC.